A selection of T cell receptor beta chains follows, all from one sample in a study of T cell repertoires in cytomegalovirus infection. No cognate antigen is known for these TCRs. TCRdb reprocessed the reads via MiXCR and lists one record per CDR3 protein. The table shows some 940,000 distinct CDR3 sequences, with approximately 30% occurring only once. The sample was cultured CD8+ T cells from PBMCs, taken from culture after CMV antigen stimulation. Receptors were obtained from a human donor in good health (CMV status not recorded). Some clones in this sample may be carry-over from other donors' samples. The CDR3 runs from the conserved cysteine through the conserved F or W. Fields, in order: V gene, J gene, clone size, D gene, CDR3 protein, CDR3 DNA. The D gene is left open where the match is weak. The listing skips clone size in some rows; elsewhere it reads once, few, many or a size class.

TRBV7-8	TRBJ2-7	many	.	CASSEPEDRPSYEQYF	TGTGCCAGCAGTGAACCGGAGGACAGACCCTCCTACGAGCAGTACTTC
TRBV5-5	TRBJ1-3	many	.	CASSRDRGSGNTIYF	TGTGCCAGCAGCCGAGACCGGGGCTCTGGAAACACCATATATTTT
TRBV27	TRBJ2-7	few	TRBD2	CASSYSVAGGSYEQYF	TGTGCCAGCAGTTACTCGGTAGCGGGGGGGTCCTACGAGCAGTACTTC
TRBV5-6	TRBJ2-1	.	TRBD1	CASSRPGQGRNEQFF	TGTGCCAGCAGCCGACCGGGACAGGGTCGGAATGAGCAGTTCTTC
TRBV7-8	TRBJ1-5	.	TRBD1	CASSPHRGPYQPQHF	TGTGCCAGCAGTCCCCACAGGGGGCCATATCAGCCCCAGCATTTT
TRBV5-5	TRBJ1-2	few	.	CASSPKQGFLPYGYTF	TGTGCCAGCAGCCCCAAACAGGGTTTCCTTCCCTATGGCTACACCTTC
TRBV7-2	TRBJ2-1	many	TRBD2	CASSSLATGGVYNEQFF	TGTGCCAGCAGCTCCCTAGCAACGGGGGGGGTCTACAATGAGCAGTTCTTC
TRBV4-1	TRBJ1-5	few	TRBD1	CASSQALQGNQPQHF	TGCGCCAGCAGCCAAGCGCTACAGGGGAACCAGCCCCAGCATTTT
TRBV7-9	TRBJ1-4	.	.	CASSLPRGQLFF	TGTGCCAGCAGCCTCCCGCGGGGCCAACTGTTTTTT
TRBV4-3	TRBJ1-6	many	TRBD1	CASSQESGTGDSPLHF	TGCGCCAGCAGCCAAGAATCCGGGACAGGGGATTCACCCCTCCACTTT
TRBV12-5	TRBJ2-2	few	.	CASGFGTEKNTGELFF	TGTGCTAGTGGTTTCGGTACCGAGAAGAACACCGGGGAGCTGTTTTTT
TRBV7-2	TRBJ2-1	many	TRBD2	CASSMPGLAGGGYNEQFF	TGTGCCAGCAGCATGCCGGGACTAGCGGGGGGGGGGTACAATGAGCAGTTCTTC
TRBV12-3/TRBV12-4	TRBJ1-2	.	.	CASSSSGSYTF	TGTGCCAGCAGTTCCTCAGGGAGCTACACCTTC
TRBV6-1	TRBJ2-7	few	.	CASGIGGFSYEQYF	TGTGCCAGCGGTATAGGTGGGTTCTCCTACGAGCAGTACTTC
TRBV19	TRBJ1-1	.	.	CASSIGPTMNTEAFF	TGTGCCAGTAGTATCGGCCCCACTATGAACACTGAAGCTTTCTTT
TRBV2	TRBJ2-2	many	TRBD1	CANDRDTGELFF	TGTGCCAACGACAGGGACACCGGGGAGCTGTTTTTT
TRBV3-1	TRBJ2-5	.	.	CASSQDQWGQETQYF	TGTGCCAGCAGCCAAGATCAGTGGGGGCAAGAGACCCAGTACTTC
TRBV27	TRBJ1-2	few	TRBD1	CASSYTTGTVQGYTF	TGTGCCAGCAGCTACACTACCGGGACAGTTCAGGGCTACACCTTC
TRBV27	TRBJ2-3	once	.	CASSAPGLLDTQYF	TGTGCCAGCAGTGCCCCCGGGCTTTTGGATACGCAGTATTTT
TRBV6-1	TRBJ2-7	.	.	CASSDRSGQIYEQYF	TGTGCCAGCAGTGACCGTTCAGGACAGATCTACGAGCAGTACTTC